Included here is one T cell receptor beta chain sequence, with context. Its antigen is unknown. This beta chain represents an off-target read in a library built for alpha chains; its size is of limited meaning. Regarding time point: sample taken at primary tumor resection. TCRs were sequenced from unsorted whole RNA of tumor, nontumor lung or PBMC. A unique molecular identifier was carried by every single TCR cDNA molecule. TCRdb analysed the 5' RACE reads with MiXCR anew, one entry per CDR3 protein. The top ten clones hold approximately 10% of a sample with under 7,500 distinct CDR3 sequences, 13% to 15% of them seen once. The data are from a study of spatial heterogeneity in lung cancer. About the research overall: Tumor-region TCR transcript counts correlated strongly with a T cell module score from matched bulk RNA-seq. Overall study results and limits: Counts of expanded alpha and beta TCRs within tumors tracked the tumor nonsynonymous mutation count.

This sequence was found in a female donor with early-stage non-small cell lung cancer. Here the sequenced sample was lung tumor tissue, taken at surgery.

CDR3 sequence reads: CSVEDPENYGYTF. The CDR3 DNA reads as TGCAGCGTTGAAGATCCTGAAAACTATGGCTACACCTTC. This rearrangement joins TRBV29-1 to TRBJ1-2; unclear D gene. V shed 0 bases and J shed 2 bases, with 7 bases lying between them. CDR1 is SQVTM, CDR2 ANQGSEA, per germline. The CDR3 spans 13 residues. The variable domain in full, with the rest retrieved from reference TRBV29-1 and TRBJ1-2, is SAVISQKPSRDICQRGTSLTIQCQVDSQVTMMFWYRQQPGQSLTLIATANQGSEATYESGFVIDKFPISRPNLTFSTLTVSNMSPEDSSIYLCSVEDPENYGYTFGSGTRLTVV.